This TCR beta chain is from a study of shared clonotypes between healthy human individuals. J gave up 2 bases and V 3 bases, and 8 bases lay outside the gene matches. CDR3 length equals 16 residues. Germline loops: CDR1 SGHNT, CDR2 YYREEE (reference sequence). The assay was immunoSEQ multiplex PCR, and TCRdb's table has in-frame clones only and misses some. This table holds some 2.4 million clones, 80% to 95% found once. The receptor was derived from a man younger than 35 in good health. Some clones in this sample may be carry-over from other donors' samples. Source material: naive CD4+ T cells from PBMCs. Subset of the sample: CD45RA+ positively selected. This chain uses TRBV5-4 with TRBJ1-1; 9 bases agree with TRBD1. The CDR3 region has the DNA TGTGCCAGCAGCTCGGGAAACAGGGGGCTTAACACTGAAGCTTTCTTT. Protein sequence: CASSSGNRGLNTEAFF.